The 11 T cell receptor beta chains given below trace back to one sample, sequenced in a study of low-dose radiotherapy and immunotherapy resistance in tumors. Both TCRalpha and TCRbeta chains were reverse transcribed with V-gene-specific primers. With a V-primer adapter and a constant-region primer, TCRs were amplified for approximately 19 PCR cycles. Via MiXCR, TCRdb re-called the reads, giving one row per CDR3 protein. The data contain fewer than 90,000 distinct CDR3 sequences, less than 35% of them singletons. Stated time point: before trial treatment. Here the sequenced sample was PBMCs, taken before treatment. These receptors all stem from a female donor with ovarian cancer.

This clonotype was seen ten or more times. The rearrangement uses TRBV4-3 and TRBJ2-7, with TRBD2 matching 9 bases. The V segment lost 1 base and the J segment 3 bases; nucleotides outside the gene matches: 4. Germline CDR1 is LGHNA and CDR2 is YSLEER. The CDR3 consists of 15 residues. The CDR3 is CASSQGLADSYEQYF. CDR3 nucleotide sequence: TGCGCCAGCAGCCAAGGACTAGCGGACAGCTACGAGCAGTACTTC.

As to this clonotype: One base separates it from a far larger clone, so it is likely a read error. The V gene is TRBV4-2, the J gene TRBJ2-3; TRBD1 might be the D (6 bases). The end of the DNA fits TRBJ2-5 better, so the J call may be wrong. Germline values: CDR1 LGHNA, CDR2 YNFKEQ. The CDR3 consists of 13 residues. The CDR3 region is CAGRVRGQETQYF. The CDR3 nucleotides read TGTGCCGGTAGGGTCAGGGGCCAAGAGACCCAGTACTTC.

This clonotype was seen at least ten times. This chain connects TRBV7-2 to TRBJ2-5; D unclear. This CDR3 comprises 11 residues. Deletions cut 3 bases from V and 4 bases from J, with 3 bases between. Per the germline V gene, CDR1 is SGHTA and CDR2 is FQGNSA. The CDR3 protein is CASSFPETQYF. The DNA for the CDR3 is TGTGCCAGCAGCTTCCCAGAGACCCAGTACTTC.

For this clonotype: Given a much more abundant clone one base away, this may be a read error. The genes are TRBV7-2 and TRBJ2-3; no firm D call. This CDR3 contains 14 residues. Germline CDR1 SGHTA, CDR2 FQGNSA. Trimming removed 2 bases at V and 1 base at J, with 7 bases between. The CDR3 reads CASSLTLCTDTQYF. In DNA, the CDR3 is TGTGCCAGCAGCTTAACCCTATGCACAGATACGCAGTATTTT.

Many counts were recorded for this clonotype. The chain is built from TRBV6-2 or TRBV6-3 and TRBJ2-1; 12 positions match TRBD1. Trimming removed 2 bases from V and 9 bases from J; junction bases left unmatched: 5. CDR3 length: 15 residues. Germline CDR1 is MNHEY and CDR2 is SVGEGT. The CDR3 sequence: CASSYGDRGLGEQFF. The CDR3, as DNA: TGTGCCAGCAGTTACGGGGACAGGGGGCTGGGTGAGCAGTTCTTC.

Comment on this clonotype: Only one base separates this from a far larger clonotype, so it likely reflects a read error. The rearrangement joins TRBV7-8 to TRBJ2-5, with 13 bases matching TRBD2. The CDR3 is 15 residues long. Germline CDR1 is SGHVS and CDR2 is FQNEAQ. CDR3: CTSSSTSGRKETQYF. The CDR3 nucleotides are TGTACCAGCAGCTCGACTAGCGGGAGGAAAGAGACCCAGTACTTC.

The chain joins TRBV6-1 to TRBJ2-1; 7 nucleotides match TRBD2. This CDR3 has 14 amino acids. The germline V gene has CDR1 MNHNS and CDR2 SASEGT. Germline trimming cut 5 bases from V and 3 bases from J; bases unmatched to any gene: 4. CDR3 bases: TGTGCCAGCAGTTCCGGGGGGAACTACAATGAGCAGTTCTTC. This sequence encodes CASSSGGNYNEQFF.

This chain joins TRBV11-2 and TRBJ1-5, with D perhaps matching TRBD1 (6 bases). Looked up from germline, CDR1 is SGHAT and CDR2 is FQNNGV. Trimming removed 4 bases at V and 3 bases at J, with 10 bases between. This CDR3 comprises 14 residues. The CDR3 is CASSSDRSNQPQHF. CDR3 DNA sequence: TGTGCCAGCAGCTCTGACAGGTCCAATCAGCCCCAGCATTTT.

The V and J genes are TRBV25-1 and TRBJ2-3, with 8 positions matching TRBD2. The CDR3 sequence is 14 residues long. With 5 bases clipped from V and 6 bases from J, the junction kept 7 bases outside the gene matches. Germline lookup yields CDR1 MGHDK and CDR2 SYGVNS. The DNA of the CDR3 is TGTGCCAGCAGTTTTACCTCGGGGGGGGATACGCAGTATTTT. Residues: CASSFTSGGDTQYF.

This clonotype was counted many times. The chain combines TRBV13 with TRBJ1-1; TRBD1 aligns across 9 bases. The CDR3 loop spans 16 amino acids. The germline V gene has CDR1 PRHDT and CDR2 FYEKMQ (reference sequence). V lost 5 bases to trimming and J lost 6 bases; unmatched junction nucleotides: 13. CDR3 sequence: CASSRRFGTGFPEAFF. CDR3 coding DNA: TGTGCCAGCAGCAGGCGTTTCGGGACAGGGTTTCCTGAAGCTTTCTTT.

This clonotype was found a few times. A far larger clone is just one base off, so this is likely a read error. The genes are TRBV5-1 and TRBJ2-7; a weak D match, TRBD2 (6 bases). This CDR3 is 16 amino acids long. The germline CDR1 and CDR2 sequences are SGHRS and YFSETQ. Trimming stripped 3 bases from V and 7 bases from J, with 23 bases between. CDR3 coding DNA: TGCGCCAGCAGCTCCAGCGTGGGGGGATCCTACAATGAGCAGTACTTC. Protein product: CASSSSVGGSYNEQYF.